This T cell receptor (beta chain) was profiled in a study of identical twins' blood T cells. Six healthy women, forming three identical twin pairs, donated samples. CDR1 and CDR2 (germline): MDHEN, SYDVKM. The CDR3 runs 12 residues. Between the trimmed V and J ends, which lost 3 bases and 2 bases, there was a span of 4 bases. This clonotype was observed at least ten times. Its antigen remains unknown. A single record per CDR3 protein comes from TCRdb applying MiXCR to the 5' RACE reads. The sample includes 400,000 or so distinct CDR3 sequences, roughly 30% of them seen just once. Whole-study results and caveats: Even for out-of-frame TCRbeta, twins reportedly shared V gene usage much more than unrelated donors.

This chain uses TRBV28 with TRBJ1-2; no reliable D call. The sequencing sample was made of PBMCs. The receptor comes from a woman between 18 and 55 years old in good health. CDR3 nucleotides: TGTGCCAGCAGTTTTAGGAACTATGGCTACACCTTC. It specifies CASSFRNYGYTF.